Shown below are 14 T cell receptor beta chains from a single sample sequenced in a study of blood T cells in healthy people across ages. A second roughly 7 to 11 cycle PCR used barcoded and J-beta primers. Using its own MiXCR run on the 5' RACE reads, TCRdb lists one record per CDR3 protein. The sample lists around 500,000 distinct CDR3 sequences, 40% to 55% occurring once. Material: blood. These receptors were obtained from a man older than 75 in good health.

CDR3 DNA sequence: TGCGCCAGCAGCCAAGGTCCCCGGGACGATGGCTACACCTTC. Translated: CASSQGPRDDGYTF. V gene TRBV4-1 combines with J gene TRBJ1-2, with D possibly matching TRBD1 (5 bases). V dropped 1 base and J dropped 6 bases, with 12 bases sitting between them. This CDR3 is built from 14 residues. The germline V gene has CDR1 MGHRA and CDR2 YSYEKL.

The gene calls are TRBV12-3 or TRBV12-4 and TRBJ1-2, with 12 bases identical to TRBD1. The V and J ends lost 4 bases and 5 bases, in that order; junction bases with no gene match: 11. The CDR3 has 17 amino acids. The CDR3 DNA reads as TGTGCCAGCAGTTCAGCTTACTCGGGACAGGGGGCTTATGGCTACACCTTC. This encodes CASSSAYSGQGAYGYTF.

The table lists this clonotype with a few counts. The V call is TRBV6-1, the J call TRBJ1-1, with TRBD1 identical over 7 bases. Germline CDR1 is MNHNS and CDR2 is SASEGT. The CDR3 sequence is 14 residues long. The trim removed 3 bases at V and 1 base at J, leaving 2 bases unmatched. The CDR3 sequence is CASSDHRGNTEAFF. The CDR3 region has the DNA TGTGCCAGCAGTGACCACAGGGGGAACACTGAAGCTTTCTTT.

The chain uses TRBV12-3 or TRBV12-4 and TRBJ2-1, with D perhaps TRBD2 (7 bases). The CDR3 has 16 residues. Trimming pared 2 bases from V and 7 bases from J, leaving 18 bases between. CDR3 coding DNA: TGTGCCAGCAGTTTAAGGGGGGGTCGGACAATGAATGAGCAGTTCTTC. Translation: CASSLRGGRTMNEQFF.

The chain carries TRBV10-3 and TRBJ1-1, with D uncertain. Trimming removed 3 bases at V and 1 base at J, with 6 bases between. Germline lookup yields CDR1 ENHRY and CDR2 SYGVKD. The CDR3 length is 13 residues. Here the CDR3 DNA reads TGTGCCATCAGTGAACACGAGAACACTGAAGCTTTCTTT. Translating gives CAISEHENTEAFF.

The sample holds many counts of this clonotype. The chain employs TRBV5-1 and TRBJ2-1; 8 nucleotides agree with TRBD1. The CDR3 length is 11 residues. V shed 4 bases, J shed 15 bases, and the junction held 6 bases outside the gene matches. Germline V gives CDR1 SGHRS, CDR2 YFSETQ. CDR3 loop: CASSRDRRWFF. The CDR3 nucleotides read TGCGCCAGCAGCCGGGACAGGAGGTGGTTCTTC.

CDR3 nucleotides: TGTGCCAGCAGCTTGAGCGGGGGGACCTACGAGCAGTACTTC. Its translation: CASSLSGGTYEQYF. This rearrangement joins TRBV7-9 to TRBJ2-7; 9 positions agree with TRBD2. Germline CDR1 and CDR2: SEHNR and FQNEAQ (reference sequence). The CDR3 is made up of 14 amino acids. J gave up 2 bases and V 3 bases, and 2 bases lay outside the gene matches.

Many counts were recorded for this clonotype. This chain links TRBV4-3 with TRBJ2-7; D remains ambiguous. Germline assignment: CDR1 LGHNA and CDR2 YSLEER. This CDR3 has 13 residues. Trimming took off 3 bases at V and 3 bases at J, with 9 bases between the two ends. This CDR3 reads CASSHSHDYEQYF. The CDR3 DNA reads TGCGCCAGCAGCCACTCTCATGACTACGAGCAGTACTTC.

In this sample, this clonotype turned up a few times. The rearrangement links TRBV7-2 to TRBJ1-2; 8 bases are a match to TRBD1. With V trimmed by 6 bases and J by 4 bases, 4 bases remained unmatched. The CDR3 covers 13 residues. Germline V gene data show CDR1 as SGHTA and CDR2 as FQGNSA. As DNA, the CDR3 is TGTGCCAGCAGACCCGACAGGGGCTATGGCTACACCTTC. It specifies CASRPDRGYGYTF.

The chain joins TRBV20-1 to TRBJ2-3; D remains unclear. Germline assignment: CDR1 DFQATT and CDR2 SNEGSKA (reference sequence). With 6 bases removed from V and 0 bases from J, the gap between germline ends came to 10 bases. The CDR3 extends over 13 amino acids. The CDR3 is CSAATASTDTQYF. CDR3 DNA sequence: TGCAGTGCGGCGACGGCTAGCACAGATACGCAGTATTTT.

The chain couples TRBV7-9 to TRBJ1-4; the match to TRBD1 covers 10 bases. This CDR3 region has 17 residues. The germline V gene encodes CDR1 SEHNR and CDR2 FQNEAQ (reference sequence). The trim removed 0 bases at V and 7 bases at J, leaving 8 bases unmatched. Here the CDR3 reads CASSLARQGAGSEKLFF. CDR3 coding DNA: TGTGCCAGCAGCTTAGCCCGACAGGGGGCAGGGAGTGAAAAACTGTTTTTT.

A few counts support this clonotype. The chain has TRBV7-2 and TRBJ2-3; D remains ambiguous. This CDR3 spans 13 amino acids. Germline V gene sequence: CDR1 SGHTA, CDR2 FQGNSA. The ends were cut back, 0 bases at V and 2 bases at J, with 3 bases in the middle. The CDR3 DNA sequence: TGTGCCAGCAGCTTAGCCGTCACAGATACGCAGTATTTT. It specifies CASSLAVTDTQYF.

The V gene is TRBV4-3, the J gene TRBJ2-1; no definite D call. The CDR3 totals 16 residues. The V end was cut by 3 bases, the J end by 0 bases, with 12 bases between. Germline V CDR1 and CDR2: LGHNA, YSLEER. CDR3 sequence: CASSQGSTNSYNEQFF. For the CDR3, the DNA is TGCGCCAGCAGCCAGGGGTCCACCAACTCCTACAATGAGCAGTTCTTC.

The chain employs TRBV30 and TRBJ2-6; D perhaps matches TRBD1 (5 bases). The CDR3 is 17 residues long. Between the trimmed V and J ends, which lost 2 bases and 2 bases, there was a span of 16 bases. Germline V gene sequence: CDR1 GTSNPN, CDR2 SVGIG (reference sequence). The CDR3 loop is CAWSSGRVFAGANVLTF. The CDR3 bases are TGTGCCTGGAGTTCGGGCAGGGTTTTCGCTGGGGCCAACGTCCTGACTTTC.